This is a list of T cell receptor beta chains from one sample in a study of identical twins. TCRdb re-derived calls from the 5' RACE reads in MiXCR, one entry per CDR3 protein. The sample comprises hundreds of thousands of distinct CDR3 sequences, 18% of which are singletons, and roughly 14% rests with the top ten. These same data were also listed under a study on T cells expressing NK-cell markers.

Sequencing was performed on PBMCs. All receptors derive from a woman aged 18-29 years in good health. Each CDR3 is given with its conserved first and last residue. A D gene is named only where the DNA matches it firmly. Clone size is not always given. Where it is, it says once, few, many or a class for expanded clones.

TRBD1,TRBJ2-6,TRBV2,few,TGTGCCAGCAAGAAAACCCATGGGACAGGGGCCGTCTCTGGGGCCAACGTCCTGACTTTC,CASKKTHGTGAVSGANVLTF
TRBD1,TRBJ2-7,TRBV13,.,TGTGCCAGCAGCTACCAGGGGGCATTGTACTTC,CASSYQGALYF
.,TRBJ2-3,TRBV10-3,.,TGTGCCATCGGAAAAGGGGAAGTGGATACGCAGTATTTT,CAIGKGEVDTQYF
.,TRBJ2-5,TRBV29-1,few,TGCAGCGTAGCCAGGGGAAACAAAGAGACCCAGTACTTC,CSVARGNKETQYF
.,TRBJ2-7,TRBV12-3/TRBV12-4,.,TGTGCCAGCAGTTACTCCCGTAAAGAAGACGAGCAGTACTTC,CASSYSRKEDEQYF
.,TRBJ2-2,TRBV7-8,few,TGTGCCAGCAACCATCCGGGACAATCGAACACCGGGGAGCTGTTTTTT,CASNHPGQSNTGELFF
.,TRBJ2-6,TRBV20-1,.,TGCAGTGCTAGAGAGCCCGGAGCCTCTGGGGCCAACGTCCTGACTTTC,CSAREPGASGANVLTF
TRBD2,TRBJ2-5,TRBV9,.,TGTGCCAGCAGCCCGCTAGCATTTAGCGGGGGTACAGAGTACTTC,CASSPLAFSGGTEYF
.,TRBJ2-1,TRBV20-1,.,TGCAGTGCTAGACACGGGGGAGGATCCTACAATGAGCAGTTCTTC,CSARHGGGSYNEQFF
TRBD2,TRBJ2-1,TRBV7-9,.,TGTGCCAGCACCCGCCGAGGTAGCGGGGAGTTCAATGAGCAGTTCTTC,CASTRRGSGEFNEQFF
.,TRBJ1-2,TRBV5-1,few,TGCGCCAGCAGCGTTTCTCCCGGCAATGGCTACACCTTC,CASSVSPGNGYTF
.,TRBJ1-1,TRBV20-1,many,TGCAGTGCTAGAGATATCGCAGGTTCCACTGAAGCTTTCTTT,CSARDIAGSTEAFF
TRBD1,TRBJ1-1,TRBV3-1,.,TGTGCCAGCAAGGGACAGGGGACGTCTGAAGCTTTCTTT,CASKGQGTSEAFF
.,TRBJ1-1,TRBV5-6,.,TGTGCCAGCAGCTTGCGACAGCGGGCGGGCCGAGCTTTCTTT,CASSLRQRAGRAFF
TRBD2,TRBJ2-1,TRBV7-8,.,TGTGCCAGCAGCCCTGATCTACTAGCGGGGGACAATGAGCAGTTCTTC,CASSPDLLAGDNEQFF
.,TRBJ2-3,TRBV4-3,few,TGCGCCAGCAGCCAAGATAGAATGACAGATACGCAGTATTTT,CASSQDRMTDTQYF
.,TRBJ2-7,TRBV7-2,.,TGTGCCAGCAGTACGGTTAGCAGGCAGTACTTC,CASSTVSRQYF
TRBD2,TRBJ2-5,TRBV10-1,.,TGCGCCAGCAGTGAGTTTCGGCTAGCGGGGGCCGAAGAGACCCAGTACTTC,CASSEFRLAGAEETQYF
TRBD2,TRBJ2-7,TRBV6-1,few,TGTGCCAGCAGTGGGCCCCGCCTAGCGGGAGTTGAATACGAGCAGTACTTC,CASSGPRLAGVEYEQYF
.,TRBJ2-7,TRBV18,few,TGTGCCAGCTCAGGGGACTTCTACGAGCAGTACTTC,CASSGDFYEQYF
.,TRBJ2-3,TRBV29-1,.,TGCAGCGTTGAATTATGGGGGAGGAATACGCAGTATTTT,CSVELWGRNTQYF
.,TRBJ1-1,TRBV5-5,few,TGTGCCAGCAGCTCCCCGAGGGGGTTCATGAACACTGAAGCTTTCTTT,CASSSPRGFMNTEAFF
.,TRBJ2-1,TRBV10-3,.,TGTGCCATCTTAGGGGGGCTGAGCAATGAGCAGTTCTTC,CAILGGLSNEQFF
.,TRBJ2-1,TRBV5-1,many,TGCGCCAGCAGCTTGGGATTAGCGGCAAATGAGCAGTTCTTC,CASSLGLAANEQFF
.,TRBJ2-5,TRBV12-3/TRBV12-4,.,TGTGCCAGCAGTTCCTACTCGACAGGCCAAGAGACCCAGTACTTC,CASSSYSTGQETQYF
TRBD1,TRBJ1-1,TRBV5-6,few,TGTGCCAGCAGCCCGAGGGACAGGCGGTTTGCTGAAGCTTTCTTT,CASSPRDRRFAEAFF
.,TRBJ2-7,TRBV5-5,few,TGTGCCAGCAGCTTTCAGGTGTTTGACGAGCAGTACTTC,CASSFQVFDEQYF
.,TRBJ1-2,TRBV24-1,.,TGTGCCACCTCTCCAGGGACCGCTAACTATGGCTACACCTTC,CATSPGTANYGYTF
.,TRBJ2-3,TRBV2,.,TGTGCCAGCAGTGAACGTCTGAGCGATACGCAGTATTTT,CASSERLSDTQYF
.,TRBJ1-4,TRBV2,few,TGTGCCAGCAGCAAGACCGCCCGACTCGGCGAAAAACTGTTTTTT,CASSKTARLGEKLFF
TRBD2,TRBJ2-4,TRBV7-8,.,TGTGCCAGCAGCGCCGGGGGGGACGCCAAAAACATTCAGTACTTC,CASSAGGDAKNIQYF
.,TRBJ1-1,TRBV29-1,many,TGCAGCGTTAATCCCCGGGGGACTGAAGCTTTCTTT,CSVNPRGTEAFF
.,TRBJ2-7,TRBV11-2,few,TGTGCCAGCAGCGCCTTTAGCCAGGGTTTTGAGCAGTACTTC,CASSAFSQGFEQYF
TRBD1,TRBJ2-1,TRBV12-3/TRBV12-4,few,TGTGCCAGCAGCCCCACAGGGGCCTCCTACAATGAGCAGTTCTTC,CASSPTGASYNEQFF
TRBD1,TRBJ2-1,TRBV18,many,TGTGCCAGCTCACCCTGGACAGGCTACAATGAGCAGTTCTTC,CASSPWTGYNEQFF
.,TRBJ2-1,TRBV11-2,.,TGTGCCAGCATCCAACTAAGCGACCCCGAGTACAATGAGCAGTTCTTC,CASIQLSDPEYNEQFF
.,TRBJ1-6,TRBV5-1,once,TGCGCCAGCGGGCGCGGGACGGGCCAGGGTAGAGCCCTCCACTTT,CASGRGTGQGRALHF
.,TRBJ2-1,TRBV11-3,many,TGTGCCAGCAGCCCCCAGGAGGGAACGATAAATGAGCAGTTCTTC,CASSPQEGTINEQFF
TRBD1,TRBJ2-7,TRBV5-1,.,TGCGCCAGCAGCTTGACCCCACGCCAACAGGGGCATTTTACCTACGAGCAGTACTTC,CASSLTPRQQGHFTYEQYF
TRBD2,TRBJ2-1,TRBV7-9,few,TGTGCCAGCAGCAACGGACTAGCGGTTTACAATGAGCAGTTCTTC,CASSNGLAVYNEQFF
.,TRBJ2-3,TRBV29-1,.,TGCAGCGTTGTGGGAAGCGCCACAGATACGCAGTATTTT,CSVVGSATDTQYF
TRBD2,TRBJ2-3,TRBV20-1,.,TGCAGTGCTAGACCCATAGCGGGGGGGCCAGATACGCAGTATTTT,CSARPIAGGPDTQYF
.,TRBJ2-7,TRBV10-3,few,TGTGCCATCAGTTACGCCCCCGGCGAGCAGTACTTC,CAISYAPGEQYF
.,TRBJ2-5,TRBV20-1,.,TGCAGTGGGCAGGGTCGCCAAGAGACCCAGTACTTC,CSGQGRQETQYF
TRBD2,TRBJ2-1,TRBV12-3/TRBV12-4,.,TGTGCCAGCAGTTTAGCCCGACTAGCGGGGAGTAATGAGCAGTTCTTC,CASSLARLAGSNEQFF
.,TRBJ1-1,TRBV12-3/TRBV12-4,.,TGTGCCAGCATGGGGGGTGACACTGAAGCTTTCTTT,CASMGGDTEAFF
.,TRBJ1-1,TRBV10-3,.,TGTGCCATCAGTGAGCCCTCACAGGGAAGGACTGAAGCTTTCTTT,CAISEPSQGRTEAFF
.,TRBJ1-2,TRBV5-8,.,TGTGCCATCCCGGGACCCTACTATGGCTACACCTTC,CAIPGPYYGYTF
.,TRBJ2-1,TRBV10-1,.,TGCGCCAGTGGGATTAGCTCCTACAATGAGCAGTTCTTC,CASGISSYNEQFF
.,TRBJ1-1,TRBV6-4,.,TGTGCCAGCAGTGACTCGAACTCAGGATATACTTTCTTT,CASSDSNSGYTFF
.,TRBJ2-1,TRBV12-3/TRBV12-4,many,TGTGCCAGCAGTTGGCGGGGCGGGAATGAGCAGTTCTTC,CASSWRGGNEQFF
TRBD1,TRBJ2-1,TRBV29-1,.,TGCAGCGTTGGAAGGGACAGGGTGTTCTTC,CSVGRDRVFF
TRBD2,TRBJ2-1,TRBV28,.,TGTGCCAGCAGTCCCCTCTGGCGGGGGGCCTACAATGAGCAGTTCTTC,CASSPLWRGAYNEQFF
TRBD1,TRBJ1-3,TRBV27,.,TGTGCCAGCAAGGGACAGGGTGTGGGAAACACCATATATTTT,CASKGQGVGNTIYF
.,TRBJ2-1,TRBV28,.,TGTGCCAGCAGTTTAACTGGGGGGTGGAATGAGCAGTTCTTC,CASSLTGGWNEQFF
TRBD1,TRBJ2-3,TRBV2,.,TGTGCCCTTCAGGGGGAGATCACAGATACGCAGTATTTT,CALQGEITDTQYF
TRBD2,TRBJ2-7,TRBV9,few,TGTGCCAGCAGCGTAGCGGCTCTAGCGGCCACCTACGAGCAGTACTTC,CASSVAALAATYEQYF
.,TRBJ2-3,TRBV20-1,few,TGCAGTGCTAGAGATGATATCTCGGGGGCCTCTTTAGGGCAGTATTTT,CSARDDISGASLGQYF
.,TRBJ1-2,TRBV20-1,many,TGCAGTGCTAGAGATCTGGGGATTAACTATGGCTACACCTTC,CSARDLGINYGYTF